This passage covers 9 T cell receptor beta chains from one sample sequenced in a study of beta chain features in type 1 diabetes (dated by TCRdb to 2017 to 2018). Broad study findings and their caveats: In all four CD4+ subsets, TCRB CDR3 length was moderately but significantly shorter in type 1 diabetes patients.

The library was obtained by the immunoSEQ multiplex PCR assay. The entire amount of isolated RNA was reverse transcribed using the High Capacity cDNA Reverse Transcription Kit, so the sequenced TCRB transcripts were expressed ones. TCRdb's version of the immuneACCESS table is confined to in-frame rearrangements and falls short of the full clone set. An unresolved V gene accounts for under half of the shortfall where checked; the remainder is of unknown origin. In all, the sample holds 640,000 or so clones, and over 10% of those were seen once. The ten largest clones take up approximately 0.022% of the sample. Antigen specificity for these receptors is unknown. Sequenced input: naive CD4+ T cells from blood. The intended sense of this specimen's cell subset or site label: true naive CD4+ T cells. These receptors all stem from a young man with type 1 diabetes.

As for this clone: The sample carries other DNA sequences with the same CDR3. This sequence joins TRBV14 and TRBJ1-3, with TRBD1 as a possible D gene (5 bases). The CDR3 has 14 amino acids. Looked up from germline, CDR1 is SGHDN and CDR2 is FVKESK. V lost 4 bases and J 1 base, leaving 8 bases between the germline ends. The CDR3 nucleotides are TGTGCCAGCAGCCCTGGGACTTCTGGAAACACCATATATTTT. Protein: CASSPGTSGNTIYF.

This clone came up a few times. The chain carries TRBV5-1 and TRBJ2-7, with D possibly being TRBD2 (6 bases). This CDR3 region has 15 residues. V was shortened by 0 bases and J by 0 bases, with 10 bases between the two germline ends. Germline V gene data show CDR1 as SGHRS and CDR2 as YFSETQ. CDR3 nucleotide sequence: TGCGCCAGCAGCTTGGCGGGACTCCACTCCTACGAGCAGTACTTC. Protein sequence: CASSLAGLHSYEQYF.

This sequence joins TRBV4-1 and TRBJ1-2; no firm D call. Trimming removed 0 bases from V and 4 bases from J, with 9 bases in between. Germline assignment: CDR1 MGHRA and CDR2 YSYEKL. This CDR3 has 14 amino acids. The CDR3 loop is CASSQDPVTYGYTF. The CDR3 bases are TGCGCCAGCAGCCAAGATCCGGTGACCTATGGCTACACCTTC.

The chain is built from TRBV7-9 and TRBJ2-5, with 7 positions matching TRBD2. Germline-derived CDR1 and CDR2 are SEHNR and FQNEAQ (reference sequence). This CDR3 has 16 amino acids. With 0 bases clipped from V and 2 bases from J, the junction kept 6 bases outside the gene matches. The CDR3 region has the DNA TGTGCCAGCAGCTTAGCTCTGGCGGGAGCACAAGAGACCCAGTACTTC. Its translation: CASSLALAGAQETQYF.

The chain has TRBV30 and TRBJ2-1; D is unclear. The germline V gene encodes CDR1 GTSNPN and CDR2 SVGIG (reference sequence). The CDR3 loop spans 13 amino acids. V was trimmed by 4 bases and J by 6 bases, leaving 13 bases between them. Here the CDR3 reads CAWMSAVGNEQFF. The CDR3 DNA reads TGTGCCTGGATGTCTGCCGTGGGCAATGAGCAGTTCTTC.

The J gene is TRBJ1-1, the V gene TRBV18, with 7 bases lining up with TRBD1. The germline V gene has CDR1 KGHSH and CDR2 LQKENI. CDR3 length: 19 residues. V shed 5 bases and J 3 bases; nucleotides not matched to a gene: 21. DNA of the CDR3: TGTGCCAGCTCAACTCAGGGACTAGGGGGCTTTCGGTTTGACACTGAAGCTTTCTTT. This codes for CASSTQGLGGFRFDTEAFF. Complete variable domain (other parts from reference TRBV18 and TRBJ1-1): NAGVMQNPRHLVRRRGQEARLRCSPMKGHSHVYWYRQLPEEGLKFMVYLQKENIIDESGMPKERFSAEFPKEGPSILRIQQVVRGDSAAYFCASSTQGLGGFRFDTEAFFGQGTRLTVV.

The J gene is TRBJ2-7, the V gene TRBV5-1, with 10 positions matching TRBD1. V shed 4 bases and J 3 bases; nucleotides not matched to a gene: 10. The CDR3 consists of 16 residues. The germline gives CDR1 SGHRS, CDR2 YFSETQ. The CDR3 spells CASSLNAGTGVYEQYF. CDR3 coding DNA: TGCGCCAGCAGCCTCAACGCTGGGACAGGGGTCTACGAGCAGTACTTC.

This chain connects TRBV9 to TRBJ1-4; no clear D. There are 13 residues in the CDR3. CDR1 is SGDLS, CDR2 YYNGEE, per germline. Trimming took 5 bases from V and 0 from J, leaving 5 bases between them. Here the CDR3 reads CASRAATNEKLFF. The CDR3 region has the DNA TGTGCCAGCAGAGCCGCAACTAATGAAAAACTGTTTTTT.

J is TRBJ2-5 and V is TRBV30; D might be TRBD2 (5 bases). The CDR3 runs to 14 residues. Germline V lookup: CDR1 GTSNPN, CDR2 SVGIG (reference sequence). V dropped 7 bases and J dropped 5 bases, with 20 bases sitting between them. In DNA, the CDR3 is TGTGCCTTAAATCCGGGGAGTTCGGTGGAGACCCAGTACTTC. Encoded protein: CALNPGSSVETQYF.